This T cell receptor beta chain was recovered during a study of T cell repertoires in cytomegalovirus infection (dated 2019 in TCRdb). Background for the entire study: Recently identified HLA-C-restricted CMV epitopes, whose presentation resists viral immunomodulation, were targeted by peptide stimulations together with well-studied HLA-B-restricted epitopes. Donor HLA type was relevant to the analysis, as public TCR beta signatures indicated carriage of CMV infection together with the matching HLA type. Study-wide findings and limitations: In both this cohort and an independent cohort of under 450 donors, the cumulative frequency of public TCR beta family members distinguished carriers of CMV infection plus the relevant HLA type. The ex vivo response was dominated by HLA-C-restricted CMV-specific TCR beta clonotypes, which also provided the single most frequent clonotype in two of eight donors.

V is clipped by 5 bases and J by 1 base, and the sequence between their germline boundaries is 11 bases long. The CDR3 covers 14 residues, taking in both the cysteine and the phenylalanine. CDR3 DNA only is kept here, 42 bases in frame from base 1. The germline V gene (reference sequence) yields LNHDA for CDR1 and SQIVND for CDR2. For sequencing, an Illumina HiSeq 1500 was employed. The public reads were reanalyzed by TCRdb: fastp trimming at Q25, MiXCR alignment, in-frame beta chains only. CDR3 protein duplicates are merged, each entry listing the most common genes and DNA. The sample yields some 560,000 distinct CDR3 sequences; about 40% were counted once. The ten most abundant clones make up 48% of the sample. In regard to this clonotype: This clone's antigen is unknown. Base quality data are lacking; no much larger clone is found one base away.

Read against the paper, the sample's treatment or condition label means: in vitro stimulation with specific CMV peptide epitopes to enrich CMV-specific T cells. The sequence links TRBV19 to TRBJ1-1; no D gene is confidently identified. This TCR was sampled from a human donor in good health (CMV status not recorded). Some clones in this sample may be carry-over from other donors' samples. The sample was cultured PBMCs, taken from culture after CMV antigen stimulation. In nucleotide form, the sequence is TGTGCCAGTAGTCATGCGAAAACGAACACTGAAGCTTTCTTT. Translated, it gives CASSHAKTNTEAFF.